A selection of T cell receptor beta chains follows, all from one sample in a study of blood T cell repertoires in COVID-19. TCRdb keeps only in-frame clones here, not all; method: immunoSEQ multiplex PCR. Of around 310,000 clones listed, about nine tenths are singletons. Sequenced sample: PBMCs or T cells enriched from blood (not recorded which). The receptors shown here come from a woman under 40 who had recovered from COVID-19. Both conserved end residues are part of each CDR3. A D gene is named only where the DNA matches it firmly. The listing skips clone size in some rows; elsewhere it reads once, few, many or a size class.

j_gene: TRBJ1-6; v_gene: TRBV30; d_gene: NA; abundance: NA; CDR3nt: TGTGCCTGGGAGCTCGGGGATAATTCACCCCTCCACTTT; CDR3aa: CAWELGDNSPLHF
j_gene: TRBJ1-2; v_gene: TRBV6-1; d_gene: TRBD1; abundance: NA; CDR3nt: TGTGCCAGCAGTGCTCCAGACAGGGGACTTAACTATGGCTACACCTTC; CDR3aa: CASSAPDRGLNYGYTF
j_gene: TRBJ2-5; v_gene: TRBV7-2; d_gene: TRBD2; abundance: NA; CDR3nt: TGTGCCAGCAGCTTAGCGGTCGGAGCGGGATCCTGGGAGACCCAGTACTTC; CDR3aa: CASSLAVGAGSWETQYF
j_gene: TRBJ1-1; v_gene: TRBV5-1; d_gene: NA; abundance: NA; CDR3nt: TGCGCCAGCAGCTTGGCCGGCTTAGCCTTAGAAGCGAACACTGAAGCTTTCTTT; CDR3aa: CASSLAGLALEANTEAFF
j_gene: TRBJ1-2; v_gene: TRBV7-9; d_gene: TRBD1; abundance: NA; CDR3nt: TGTGCCAGCAGCTTAACAGGCGGGACAGGGGATAGGAACTATGGCTACACCTTC; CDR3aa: CASSLTGGTGDRNYGYTF
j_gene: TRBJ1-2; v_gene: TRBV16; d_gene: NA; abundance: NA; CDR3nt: TGTGCCAGCAGCCAAAACAGATCCCCTTGGGGCTACACCTTC; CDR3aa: CASSQNRSPWGYTF
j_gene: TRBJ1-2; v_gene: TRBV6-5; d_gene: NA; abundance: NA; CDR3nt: TGTGCCAGCAGTCCGCAGGGTAGCCAGGACTATGGCTACACCTTC; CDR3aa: CASSPQGSQDYGYTF
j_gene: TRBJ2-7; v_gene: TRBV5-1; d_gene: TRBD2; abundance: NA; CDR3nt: TGCGCCAGCAGCTTGGCCCCTAGCGGGACAGTTTACGAGCAGTACTTC; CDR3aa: CASSLAPSGTVYEQYF
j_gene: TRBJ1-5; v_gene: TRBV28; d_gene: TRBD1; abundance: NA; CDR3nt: TGTGCCAGCAGTTTACCCCAGACAGGGTGGCAGCCCCAGCATTTT; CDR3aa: CASSLPQTGWQPQHF
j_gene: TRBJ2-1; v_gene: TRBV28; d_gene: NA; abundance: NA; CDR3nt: TGTGCCAGCAGGGAGGAGGTAGGCTCCTACAATGAGCAGTTCTTC; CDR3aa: CASREEVGSYNEQFF
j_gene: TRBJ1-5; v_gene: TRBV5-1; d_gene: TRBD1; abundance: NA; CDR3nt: TGCGCCAGCAGACCGACCGGGACAGACGATCAGCCCCAGCATTTT; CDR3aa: CASRPTGTDDQPQHF
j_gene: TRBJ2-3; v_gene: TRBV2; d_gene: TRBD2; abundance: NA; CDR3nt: TGTGCCAGCACGGGACTAGTGGGGACAGATACGCAGTATTTT; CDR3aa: CASTGLVGTDTQYF
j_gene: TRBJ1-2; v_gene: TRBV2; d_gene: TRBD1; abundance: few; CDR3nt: TGTGCCAGCAATGGACCTCGTCGGGACAGGGGTTTGTATGGCTACACCTTC; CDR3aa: CASNGPRRDRGLYGYTF
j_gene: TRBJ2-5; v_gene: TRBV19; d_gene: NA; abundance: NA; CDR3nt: TGTGCCAGTAGTATTAGAGGACAGTACCAAGAGACCCAGTACTTC; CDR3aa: CASSIRGQYQETQYF
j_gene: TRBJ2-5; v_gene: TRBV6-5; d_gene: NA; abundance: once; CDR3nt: TGTGCCAGCAGTTATTGGTTCGGTTACCAAGAGACCCAGTACTTC; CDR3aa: CASSYWFGYQETQYF
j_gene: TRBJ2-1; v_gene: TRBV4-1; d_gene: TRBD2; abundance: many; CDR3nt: TGCGCCAGCAGCCAAGATCCTACCGGGACTAGCGGCAACACCGAATACAATGAGCAGTTCTTC; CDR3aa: CASSQDPTGTSGNTEYNEQFF
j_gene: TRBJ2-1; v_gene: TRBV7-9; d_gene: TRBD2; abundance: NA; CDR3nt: TGTGCCAGCAGCCTTCGGGCTAGCGGGAGGAATGAGCAGTTCTTC; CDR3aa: CASSLRASGRNEQFF
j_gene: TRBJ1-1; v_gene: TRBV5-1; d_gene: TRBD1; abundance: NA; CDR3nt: TGCGCCAGCAGCCCCATTAACAGGGGTATTGCGAACACTGAAGCTTTCTTT; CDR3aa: CASSPINRGIANTEAFF
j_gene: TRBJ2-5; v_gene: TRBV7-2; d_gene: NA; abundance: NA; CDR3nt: TGTGCCAGCAGCTTTGGAGGGGGCTTTGGAGAGACCCAGTACTTC; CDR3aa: CASSFGGGFGETQYF
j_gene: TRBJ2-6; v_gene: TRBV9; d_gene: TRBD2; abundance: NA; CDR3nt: TGTGCCAGCAGCTCCCGCCTAGCGGGAACCGCCGGGGCCAACGTCCTGACTTTC; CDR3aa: CASSSRLAGTAGANVLTF
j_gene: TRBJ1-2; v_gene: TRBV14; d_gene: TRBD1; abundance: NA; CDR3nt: TGTGCCAGCAGCCAAGACCCTCTGGGCAGCAACAGGGGCTATGGCTACACCTTC; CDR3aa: CASSQDPLGSNRGYGYTF
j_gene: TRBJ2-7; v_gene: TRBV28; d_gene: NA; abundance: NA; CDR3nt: TGTGCCAGCAGTTTAGCGGGAAGACGCGAGCAGTACTTC; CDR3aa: CASSLAGRREQYF
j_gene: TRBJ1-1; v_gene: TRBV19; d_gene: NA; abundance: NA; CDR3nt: TGTGCCAGTAGTATCGTGGGGGAGGCTGAAGCTTTCTTT; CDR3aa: CASSIVGEAEAFF
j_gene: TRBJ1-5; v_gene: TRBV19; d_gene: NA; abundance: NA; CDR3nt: TGTGCCACCCAGACCGGGGGAAGGGGCAATCAGCCCCAGCATTTT; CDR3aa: CATQTGGRGNQPQHF
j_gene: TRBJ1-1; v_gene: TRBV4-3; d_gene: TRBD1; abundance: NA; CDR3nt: TGCGCCAGCAGCCAAGATCTACAGGGGCGGTCAGCTTTCTTT; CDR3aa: CASSQDLQGRSAFF
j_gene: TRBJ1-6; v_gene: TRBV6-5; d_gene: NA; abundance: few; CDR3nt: TGTGCCAGCAGGAAACCGACAGATACGAATTCACCCCTCCACTTT; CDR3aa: CASRKPTDTNSPLHF
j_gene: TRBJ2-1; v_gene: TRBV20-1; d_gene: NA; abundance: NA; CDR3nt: TGCAGTGTACAGCCGGGACTGGTGAAGTTCTTC; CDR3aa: CSVQPGLVKFF
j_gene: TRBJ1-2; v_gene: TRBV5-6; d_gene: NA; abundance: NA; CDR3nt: TGTGCCAGCAGACCCCAACAGTTAGGCCGCCAGGGTGGCTACACCTTC; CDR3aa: CASRPQQLGRQGGYTF
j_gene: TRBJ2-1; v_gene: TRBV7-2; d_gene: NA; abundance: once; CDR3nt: TGTGCCAGCAGCCCAAGACTCTACAATGAGCAGTTCTTC; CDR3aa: CASSPRLYNEQFF
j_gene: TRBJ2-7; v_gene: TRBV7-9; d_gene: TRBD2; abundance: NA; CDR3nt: TGTGCCAGCAGCCGCGCAAGCGGGAGGTCCTCCTACGAGCAGTACTTC; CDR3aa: CASSRASGRSSYEQYF
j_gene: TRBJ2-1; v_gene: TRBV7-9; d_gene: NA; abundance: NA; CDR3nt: TGTGCCAGCAGCCCCAGGCAGGGAAGGCACAATGAGCAGTTCTTC; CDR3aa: CASSPRQGRHNEQFF
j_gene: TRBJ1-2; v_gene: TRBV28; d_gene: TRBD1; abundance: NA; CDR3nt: TGTGCCAGCAGGATCAGGGGAAGGGGGCATGGCTACACCTTC; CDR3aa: CASRIRGRGHGYTF
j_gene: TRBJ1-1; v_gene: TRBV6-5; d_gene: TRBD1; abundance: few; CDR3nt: TGTGCCAGCAGTTACGGCAGGGGGCCGGTTGAAGCTTTCTTT; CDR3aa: CASSYGRGPVEAFF
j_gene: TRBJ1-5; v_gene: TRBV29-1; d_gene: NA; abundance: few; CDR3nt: TGCAGCGTTGAGTACCGCCGGGATCAGCCCCAGCATTTT; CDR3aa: CSVEYRRDQPQHF
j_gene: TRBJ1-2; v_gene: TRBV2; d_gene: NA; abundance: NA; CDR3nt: TGTGCCAGCAGTTACGGGATCCCTTCTGGCTATGGCTACACCTTC; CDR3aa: CASSYGIPSGYGYTF
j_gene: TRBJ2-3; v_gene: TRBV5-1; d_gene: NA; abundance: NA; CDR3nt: TGCGCCAGCAGCCTCGCTGGGCACACAGATACGCAGTATTTT; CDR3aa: CASSLAGHTDTQYF
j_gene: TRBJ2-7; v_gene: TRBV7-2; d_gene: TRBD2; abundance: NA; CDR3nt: TGTGCCAGCAGTCCCACTAGCGGGAGAATCTACGAGCAGTACTTC; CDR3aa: CASSPTSGRIYEQYF
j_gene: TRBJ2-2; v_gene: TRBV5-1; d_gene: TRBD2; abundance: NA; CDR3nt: TGCGCCAGCTTAGAACGGCGGGAGCCTTCCGGGGAGCTGTTTTTT; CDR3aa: CASLERREPSGELFF
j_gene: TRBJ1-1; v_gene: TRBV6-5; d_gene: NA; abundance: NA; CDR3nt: TGTGCCAGCAGTTTCCAAGGGGGGGCTGAAGCTTTCTTT; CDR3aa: CASSFQGGAEAFF
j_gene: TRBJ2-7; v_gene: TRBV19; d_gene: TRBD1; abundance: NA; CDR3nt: TGTGCCAGTAGTATAATCCCGGGACAGGGGTCCTACGAGCAGTACTTC; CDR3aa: CASSIIPGQGSYEQYF
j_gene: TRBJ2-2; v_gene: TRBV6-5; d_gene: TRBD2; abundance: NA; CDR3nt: TGTGCCAGCAGTTACGCGGGACTACCCAACACCGGGGAGCTGTTTTTT; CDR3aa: CASSYAGLPNTGELFF
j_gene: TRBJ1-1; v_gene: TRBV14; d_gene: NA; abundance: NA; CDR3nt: TGTGCCAGCAGCCAGGGCCCTGAAGCTTTCTTT; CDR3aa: CASSQGPEAFF
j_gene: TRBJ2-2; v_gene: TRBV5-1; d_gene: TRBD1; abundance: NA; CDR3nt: TGCGCCAGCAGCTACGCCGGGACAGGGGTCACCGGGGAGCTGTTTTTT; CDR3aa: CASSYAGTGVTGELFF
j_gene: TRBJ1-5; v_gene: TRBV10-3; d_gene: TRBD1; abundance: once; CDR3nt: TGTGCCATCAGTGAGTCACGGACAGGGCGCAATCAGCCCCAGCATTTT; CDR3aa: CAISESRTGRNQPQHF
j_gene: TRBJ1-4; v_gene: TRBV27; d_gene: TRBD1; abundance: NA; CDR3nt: TGTGCCAGTACACGGACAGGGATGGGGGCTAATGAAAAACTGTTTTTT; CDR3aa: CASTRTGMGANEKLFF
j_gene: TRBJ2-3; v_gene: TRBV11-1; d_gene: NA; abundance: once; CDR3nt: TGTGCCAGCAGCTCCGGGGTAGGTCCCACAGATACGCAGTATTTT; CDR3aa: CASSSGVGPTDTQYF
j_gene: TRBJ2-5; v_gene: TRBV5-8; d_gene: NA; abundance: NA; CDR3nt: TGTGCCAGCAGCTTGGGAAACGAGAATGGAGAGACCCAGTACTTC; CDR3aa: CASSLGNENGETQYF
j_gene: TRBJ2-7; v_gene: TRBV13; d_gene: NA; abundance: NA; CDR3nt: TGTGCCAGCAGCTTAACAGGCACCTACGAGCAGTACTTC; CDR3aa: CASSLTGTYEQYF
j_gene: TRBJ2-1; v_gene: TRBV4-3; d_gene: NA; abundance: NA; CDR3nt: TGCGCCAGCAGCATTGGTGGGGCGAGCTCCTACAATGAGCAGTTCTTC; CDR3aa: CASSIGGASSYNEQFF
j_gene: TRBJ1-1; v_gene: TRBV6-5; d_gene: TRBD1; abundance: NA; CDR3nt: TGTGCCAGCAGGCATCCCGGGACAGGGGGTACTGAAGCTTTCTTT; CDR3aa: CASRHPGTGGTEAFF